The entry below gives a single T cell receptor beta chain sequence along with its context. Trimming pared 0 bases from V and 4 bases from J, leaving 11 bases between. The CDR3 contains 15 residues. CDR1 is MGHRA and CDR2 is YSYEKL in the germline V gene. Repertoires were generated with immunoSEQ multiplex PCR, while TCRdb's copy carries only in-frame clones and drops some. The sample has 52,000 or so clones, roughly 91% seen once. The sample belongs to a study of blood T cell repertoires in COVID-19. The clonotype originates from a human donor in a cohort sampled during active COVID-19. V and J are TRBV4-1 and TRBJ2-3; D perhaps matches TRBD2 (5 bases). Sequenced: peripheral blood. The CDR3 here is CASSQDLVASDTQYF. The CDR3 coding sequence is TGCGCCAGCAGCCAAGATTTGGTAGCGTCAGATACGCAGTATTTT.